The rows below give T cell receptor beta chains drawn from one sample of a study of PD-1 blockade in mismatch repair-deficient tumors. Some clones are missing from TCRdb's copy, which holds only in-frame ones; the method was immunoSEQ multiplex PCR. The sample lists 120,000 or so clones; 86% were seen once. The source was peripheral blood, collected 44 weeks after starting pembrolizumab. The receptors come from an adult with mismatch repair-deficient cancer. The CDR3 runs from the conserved cysteine through the conserved F or W. The D gene is left open where the match is weak. Clone size appears in some rows only: once, few, many, or a class for an expanded clone.

v_call	d_call	clone_size	j_call	cdr3_nt	cdr3_aa
TRBV11-3	TRBD2	-	TRBJ2-1	TGTGCCAGCAGCCCGGGGGGTAGGTCTAATGAGCAGTTCTTC	CASSPGGRSNEQFF
TRBV20-1	-	-	TRBJ2-7	TGCAGTGCCAATCAAGAATACGAGCAGTACTTC	CSANQEYEQYF
TRBV6-5	TRBD2	-	TRBJ2-2	TGTGCCAGCAGCCAGGGAGGGAGTAGCCCCGGGGAGCTGTTTTTT	CASSQGGSSPGELFF
TRBV10-2	-	-	TRBJ2-2	TGCGCCAGCAGTTTCGGCACCGGGGAGCTGTTTTTT	CASSFGTGELFF
TRBV5-1	TRBD2	-	TRBJ2-3	TGCGCCAGCAGCTATCTAGCGGGAGGTGGAGATACGCAGTATTTT	CASSYLAGGGDTQYF
TRBV4-1	-	-	TRBJ2-1	TGCGCCAGCAGCCAAGATGGGCTAGCAGGGGACCAGCAGTTCTTC	CASSQDGLAGDQQFF
TRBV27	TRBD2	-	TRBJ2-1	TGTGCCAGCGGTAGACTAGCGGGGACCCCATACAATGAGCAGTTCTTC	CASGRLAGTPYNEQFF
TRBV19	-	-	TRBJ2-3	TGTGCCAGTAGTATGAGGTCGGATACGCAGTATTTT	CASSMRSDTQYF
TRBV9	-	-	TRBJ2-1	TGTGCCAGCAGCGCAGGGGTTATCAATGAGCAGTTCTTC	CASSAGVINEQFF
TRBV28	-	-	TRBJ2-7	TGTGCCAGCACCCCCTGGTGGGGGTACGAGCAGTACTTC	CASTPWWGYEQYF
TRBV18	-	-	TRBJ2-1	TGTGCCAGCTCACCCTCGCCAGGGGCGGGCGATGAGCAGTTCTTC	CASSPSPGAGDEQFF
TRBV30	-	few	TRBJ2-1	TGTGCCTGGTTGTCGGGCCATGAGCAGTTCTTC	CAWLSGHEQFF
TRBV4-2	TRBD1	-	TRBJ1-1	TGTGCCAGCAGCCCCCCAGGGGGCCGGAGCACTGAAGCTTTCTTT	CASSPPGGRSTEAFF
TRBV6-5	-	-	TRBJ2-3	TGTGCCAGCAGCGGAAGCGGGAGCACAGATACGCAGTATTTT	CASSGSGSTDTQYF
TRBV14	-	-	TRBJ2-3	TGTGCCAGCAGCCCTTTAAGGACAGATACGCAGTATTTT	CASSPLRTDTQYF
TRBV4-1	-	-	TRBJ2-2	TGCGCCAGCAGCCACCCAGGGATGGCCGGGGAGCTGTTTTTT	CASSHPGMAGELFF
TRBV5-1	TRBD2	-	TRBJ2-5	TGCGCCAGCAGCTTGGTTCTGCGGGAGGTACGATCGGAGACCCAGTACTTC	CASSLVLREVRSETQYF
TRBV7-8	-	-	TRBJ2-2	TGTGCCAGCAGCTTCGCCGGGACACCTAACACCGGGGAGCTGTTTTTT	CASSFAGTPNTGELFF
TRBV4-3	TRBD2	once	TRBJ2-1	TGCGCCAGCAGTCGACACGCTAGCGGGAGCTACAATGAGCAGTTCTTC	CASSRHASGSYNEQFF
TRBV7-9	-	-	TRBJ1-4	TGTGCCAGCAGCTTCATAGGGGAACAGAGGGAAAAACTGTTTTTT	CASSFIGEQREKLFF
TRBV6-5	TRBD2	-	TRBJ2-5	TGTGCCAGCAGTTACTCGCTAGCGGGCCAAGAGACCCAGTACTTC	CASSYSLAGQETQYF
TRBV20-1	-	-	TRBJ2-1	TGCAGTGCTCCAGACAACAATGAGCAGTTCTTC	CSAPDNNEQFF
TRBV4-1	-	-	TRBJ2-1	TGCGCCAGCAGCCTGAACAATCAGGGGCCGCGATACAATGAGCAGTTCTTC	CASSLNNQGPRYNEQFF
TRBV7-9	-	-	TRBJ2-7	TGTGCCAGCAGCTTAGTGGGTTCAGGGAGCTCCTACGAGCAGTACTTC	CASSLVGSGSSYEQYF
TRBV5-1	TRBD1	-	TRBJ1-1	TGCGCCAGCAGCGACGACAGGGGCACTGAAGCTTTCTTT	CASSDDRGTEAFF
TRBV9	TRBD2	few	TRBJ2-7	TGTGCCAGCAGCCCCCAGGGCGGGAGTAGTGAGCAGTACTTC	CASSPQGGSSEQYF
TRBV19	-	-	TRBJ1-5	TGTGCCAGTAGTATAGGAGGGGTTACCCGCCGTCAGCCCCAGCATTTT	CASSIGGVTRRQPQHF
TRBV10-1	-	-	TRBJ2-5	TGCGCCAGCAGTGATGGGACCCCAAAACCGGTACAAGAGACCCAGTACTTC	CASSDGTPKPVQETQYF
TRBV7-9	TRBD1	-	TRBJ2-1	TGTGCCAGCAGCTTAGCGCTAACCCACCGGGACAGGGGGGGCAATGAGCAGTTCTTC	CASSLALTHRDRGGNEQFF
TRBV7-2	-	few	TRBJ2-2	TGTGCCAGCAGCTTAGTCGGCGGGAACACCGGGGAGCTGTTTTTT	CASSLVGGNTGELFF
TRBV25-1	-	-	TRBJ2-3	TGTGCCAGCAGTGTGGGGACAGATACGCAGTATTTT	CASSVGTDTQYF
TRBV14	-	once	TRBJ2-5	TGTGCCAGCAGCCTAACTGGGACCCAGTACTTC	CASSLTGTQYF
TRBV7-9	TRBD1	-	TRBJ2-6	TGTGCCAGCAGCTCGAGGACAGGGATTGGGGCCAACGTCCTGACTTTC	CASSSRTGIGANVLTF
TRBV6-5	-	-	TRBJ1-5	TGTGCCAGCAACAATCAGCCCCAGCATTTT	CASNNQPQHF
TRBV28	TRBD2	-	TRBJ2-1	TGTGCCAGCAGTTCAGGTCTAGCGGGAGCCGGGGGGATCTACAATGAGCAGTTCTTC	CASSSGLAGAGGIYNEQFF
TRBV11-2	TRBD2	-	TRBJ2-1	TGTGCCAGCAGCTGGGGACTAGCGGGAGGGGGATCCTACAATGAGCAGTTCTTC	CASSWGLAGGGSYNEQFF
TRBV7-9	TRBD2	-	TRBJ2-2	TGTGCCAGCAGCCCGGGGGGCGGGGAGCTGTTTTTT	CASSPGGGELFF
TRBV6-6	-	-	TRBJ2-1	TGTGCCAGCAGTCTCCCGGGACTCGGTTTAGGCAATGAGCAGTTCTTC	CASSLPGLGLGNEQFF
TRBV10-2	-	-	TRBJ2-4	TGCGCCAGCAGTGACCAGCGGGACATTCAGTACTTC	CASSDQRDIQYF
TRBV15	TRBD1	-	TRBJ2-6	TGTGCCACCAGCAGGGGACAGGGGGCGCGCTCTGGGGCCAACGTCCTGACTTTC	CATSRGQGARSGANVLTF
TRBV5-1	TRBD2	-	TRBJ2-3	TGCGCCAGCAGCTTAGGACTAGCGGATAGCACAGATACGCAGTATTTT	CASSLGLADSTDTQYF
TRBV5-1	-	-	TRBJ2-3	TGCGCCAGCAGCTTGGATGGAGGGGTAAATACGCAGTATTTT	CASSLDGGVNTQYF
TRBV5-5	-	-	TRBJ2-7	TGTGCCAGCAGCTTGGGGAGTGCCTACGAGCAGTACTTC	CASSLGSAYEQYF